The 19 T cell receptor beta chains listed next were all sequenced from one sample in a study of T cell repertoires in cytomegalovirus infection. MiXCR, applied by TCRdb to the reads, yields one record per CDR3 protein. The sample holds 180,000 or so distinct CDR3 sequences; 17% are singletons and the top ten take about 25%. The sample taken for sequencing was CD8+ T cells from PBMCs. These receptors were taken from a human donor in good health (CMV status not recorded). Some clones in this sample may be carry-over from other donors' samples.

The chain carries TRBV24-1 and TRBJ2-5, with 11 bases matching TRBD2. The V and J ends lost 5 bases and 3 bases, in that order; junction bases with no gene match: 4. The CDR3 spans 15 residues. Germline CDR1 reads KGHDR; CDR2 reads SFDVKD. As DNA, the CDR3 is TGTGCCACCAGTGGAGTACTAGCGGGGGAAGAGACCCAGTACTTC. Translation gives CATSGVLAGEETQYF.

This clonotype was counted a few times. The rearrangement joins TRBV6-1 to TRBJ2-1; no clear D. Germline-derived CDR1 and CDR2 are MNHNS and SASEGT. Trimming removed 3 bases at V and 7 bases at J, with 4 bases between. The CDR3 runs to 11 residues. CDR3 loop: CASSDQNEQFF. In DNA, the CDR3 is TGTGCCAGCAGTGATCAGAATGAGCAGTTCTTC.

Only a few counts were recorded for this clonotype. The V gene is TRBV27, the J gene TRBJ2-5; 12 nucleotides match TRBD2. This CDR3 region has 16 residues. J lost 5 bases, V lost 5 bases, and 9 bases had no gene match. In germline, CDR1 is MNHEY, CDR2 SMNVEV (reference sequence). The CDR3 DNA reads TGTGCCAGCAGTCCCGGACTAGCGGGGCTAGAGGAGACCCAGTACTTC. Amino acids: CASSPGLAGLEETQYF.

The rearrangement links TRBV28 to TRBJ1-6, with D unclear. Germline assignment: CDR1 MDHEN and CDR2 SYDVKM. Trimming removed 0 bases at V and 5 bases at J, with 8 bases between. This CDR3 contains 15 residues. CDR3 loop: CASSLWADNNSPLHF. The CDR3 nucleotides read TGTGCCAGCAGTTTATGGGCCGATAATAATTCACCCCTCCACTTT.

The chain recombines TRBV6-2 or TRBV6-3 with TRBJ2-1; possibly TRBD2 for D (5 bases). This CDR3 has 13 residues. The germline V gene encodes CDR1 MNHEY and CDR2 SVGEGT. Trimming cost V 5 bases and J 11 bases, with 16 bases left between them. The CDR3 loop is CASSPPAVAQQFF. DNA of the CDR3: TGTGCCAGCAGTCCCCCGGCGGTAGCGCAGCAGTTCTTC.

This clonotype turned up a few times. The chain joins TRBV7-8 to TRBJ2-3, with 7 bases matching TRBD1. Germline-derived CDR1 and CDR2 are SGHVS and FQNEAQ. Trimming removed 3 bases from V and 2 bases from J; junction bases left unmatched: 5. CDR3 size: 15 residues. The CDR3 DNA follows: TGTGCCAGCAGCTTTGGACAGGACAACACAGATACGCAGTATTTT. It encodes CASSFGQDNTDTQYF.

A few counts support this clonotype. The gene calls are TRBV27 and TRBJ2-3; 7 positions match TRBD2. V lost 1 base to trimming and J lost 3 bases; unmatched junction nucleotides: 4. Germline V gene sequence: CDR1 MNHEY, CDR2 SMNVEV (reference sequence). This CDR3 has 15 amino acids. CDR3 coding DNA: TGTGCCAGCAGTTTATATGGGCGGGGGACAGATACGCAGTATTTT. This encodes CASSLYGRGTDTQYF.

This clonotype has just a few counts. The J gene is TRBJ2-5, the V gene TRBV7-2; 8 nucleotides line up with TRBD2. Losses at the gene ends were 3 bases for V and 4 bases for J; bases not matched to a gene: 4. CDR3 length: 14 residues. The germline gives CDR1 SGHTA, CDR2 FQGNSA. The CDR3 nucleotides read TGTGCCAGCAGCTTCGGGGGGGCTGTAGAGACCCAGTACTTC. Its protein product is CASSFGGAVETQYF. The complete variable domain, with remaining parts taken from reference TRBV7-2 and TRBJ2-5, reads GAGVSQSPSNKVTEKGKDVELRCDPISGHTALYWYRQSLGQGLEFLIYFQGNSAPDKSGLPSDRFSAERTGGSVSTLTIQRTQQEDSAVYLCASSFGGAVETQYFGPGTRLLVL.

CDR3 protein: CASSSDRRMGAQHF. The CDR3 region has the DNA TGTGCCAGCAGTTCCGACAGACGGATGGGTGCCCAGCATTTT. The chain links TRBV6-2 or TRBV6-3 to TRBJ1-5, with D tentatively TRBD1 (5 bases). The V end was cut by 4 bases, the J end by 11 bases, with 18 bases between. The CDR3 totals 14 residues. CDR1 is MNHEY, CDR2 SVGEGT, per germline.

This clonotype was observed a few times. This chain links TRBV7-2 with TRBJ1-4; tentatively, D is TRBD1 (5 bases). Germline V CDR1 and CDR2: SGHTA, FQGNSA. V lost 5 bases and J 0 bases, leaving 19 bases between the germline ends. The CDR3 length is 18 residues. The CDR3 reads CASSLTGRRASTNEKLFF. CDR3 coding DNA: TGTGCCAGCAGCCTAACAGGCCGACGGGCTTCAACTAATGAAAAACTGTTTTTT.

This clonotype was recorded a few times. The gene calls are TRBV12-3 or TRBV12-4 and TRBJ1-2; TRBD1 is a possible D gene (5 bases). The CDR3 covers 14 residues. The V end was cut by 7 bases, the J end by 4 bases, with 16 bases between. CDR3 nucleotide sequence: TGTGCCAGCACCCTTGGGGCGATGAGCTATGGCTACACCTTC. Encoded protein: CASTLGAMSYGYTF.

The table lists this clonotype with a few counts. The CDR3 DNA sequence: TGCGCCAGCAGCCAAGACACTTCAATCACTCGGGCTGAAGCTTTCTTT. Encoded protein: CASSQDTSITRAEAFF. This chain joins TRBV4-3 and TRBJ1-1; D unresolved. Germline lookup yields CDR1 LGHNA and CDR2 YSLEER. The CDR3 loop spans 16 amino acids. V shed 0 bases and J shed 6 bases, with 17 bases lying between them.

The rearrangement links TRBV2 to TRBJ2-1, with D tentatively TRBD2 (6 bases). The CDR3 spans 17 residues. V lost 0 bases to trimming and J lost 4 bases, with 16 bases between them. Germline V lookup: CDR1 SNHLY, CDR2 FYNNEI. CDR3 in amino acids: CASSEAVVAAFYNEQFF. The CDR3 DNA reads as TGTGCCAGCAGTGAAGCCGTGGTAGCGGCTTTTTACAATGAGCAGTTCTTC. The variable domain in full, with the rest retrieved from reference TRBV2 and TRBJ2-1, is EPEVTQTPSHQVTQMGQEVILRCVPISNHLYFYWYRQILGQKVEFLVSFYNNEISEKSEIFDDQFSVERPDGSNFTLKIRSTKLEDSAMYFCASSEAVVAAFYNEQFFGPGTRLTVL.

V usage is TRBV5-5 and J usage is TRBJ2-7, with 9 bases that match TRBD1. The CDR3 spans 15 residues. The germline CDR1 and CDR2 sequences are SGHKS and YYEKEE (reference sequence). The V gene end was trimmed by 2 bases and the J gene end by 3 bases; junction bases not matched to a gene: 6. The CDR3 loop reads CASSFRGQGYYEQYF. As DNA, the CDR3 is TGTGCCAGCAGCTTCAGGGGACAGGGTTACTACGAGCAGTACTTC.

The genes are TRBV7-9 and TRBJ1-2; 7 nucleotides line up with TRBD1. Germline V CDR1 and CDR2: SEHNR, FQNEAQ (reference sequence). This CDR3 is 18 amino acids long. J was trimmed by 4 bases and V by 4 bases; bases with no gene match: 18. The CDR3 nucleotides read TGTGCCAGCAGCTCAGCAGAACCGGGACAGCGCACCAGCTATGGCTACACCTTC. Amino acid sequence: CASSSAEPGQRTSYGYTF.

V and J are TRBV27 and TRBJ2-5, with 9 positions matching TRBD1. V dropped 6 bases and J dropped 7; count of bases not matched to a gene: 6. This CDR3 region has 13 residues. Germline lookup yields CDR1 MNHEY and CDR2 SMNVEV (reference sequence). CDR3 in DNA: TGTGCCAGCAGAGGGGGACAGGGATTGACCCAGTACTTC. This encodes CASRGGQGLTQYF.

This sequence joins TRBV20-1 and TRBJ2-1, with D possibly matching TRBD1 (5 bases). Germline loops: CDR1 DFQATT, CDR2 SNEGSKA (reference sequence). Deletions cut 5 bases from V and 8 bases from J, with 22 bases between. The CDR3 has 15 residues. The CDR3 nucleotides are TGCAGTGCTGCCCTGGGGCAGGGAATTTTCGATGAGCAGTTCTTC. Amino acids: CSAALGQGIFDEQFF.

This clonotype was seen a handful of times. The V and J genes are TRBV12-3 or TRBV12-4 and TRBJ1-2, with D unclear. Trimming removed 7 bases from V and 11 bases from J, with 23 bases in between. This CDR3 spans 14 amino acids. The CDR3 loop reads CASNRGPTTFGYTF. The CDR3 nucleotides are TGTGCCAGCAACCGCGGACCGACGACTTTTGGTTACACCTTC.

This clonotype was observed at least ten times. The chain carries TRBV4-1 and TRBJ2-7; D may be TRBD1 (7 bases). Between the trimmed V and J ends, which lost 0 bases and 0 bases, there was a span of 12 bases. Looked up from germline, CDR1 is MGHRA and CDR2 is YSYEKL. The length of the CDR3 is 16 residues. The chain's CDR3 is CASSQDAGTVSYEQYF. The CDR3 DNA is TGCGCCAGCAGCCAAGATGCGGGGACAGTCTCCTACGAGCAGTACTTC.